The 4 T cell receptor beta chains below were found in one sample sequenced in a study of blood T cell repertoires in COVID-19. The table came from immunoSEQ multiplex PCR; TCRdb's copy has only in-frame clones and leaves some out. The table has some 120,000 clones, about 80% seen once. The sample consisted of peripheral blood. The receptors were sampled from a middle-aged man with active or convalescent COVID-19.

The chain uses TRBV18 and TRBJ2-1; TRBD2 matches at 14 bases. Germline values: CDR1 KGHSH, CDR2 LQKENI. The CDR3 covers 18 residues. After removal of 3 bases from V and 9 bases from J, the junction contained 13 bases not matched to a gene. CDR3 loop: CASSPPGLAGVSGGEQFF. The DNA of the CDR3 is TGTGCCAGCTCACCTCCGGGACTAGCGGGAGTAAGCGGCGGTGAGCAGTTCTTC. Complete variable domain (other parts from reference TRBV18 and TRBJ2-1): NAGVMQNPRHLVRRRGQEARLRCSPMKGHSHVYWYRQLPEEGLKFMVYLQKENIIDESGMPKERFSAEFPKEGPSILRIQQVVRGDSAAYFCASSPPGLAGVSGGEQFFGPGTRLTVL.

This clone was found once. This sequence may be a read error, since a much larger clone differs from it by one base. Other nucleotide sequences from this sample produce the same CDR3. This chain links TRBV9 with TRBJ2-6, with D unresolved. Germline loops: CDR1 SGDLS, CDR2 YYNGEE. The length of the CDR3 is 15 residues. Trimming took 0 bases from V and 0 from J, leaving 4 bases between them. CDR3 sequence: CASSVGSSGANVLTF. CDR3 DNA sequence: TGTGCCAGCAGCGTAGGTAGCTCTGGGGCCAACGTCCTGACTTTC.

The chain employs TRBV19 and TRBJ1-1, with D unresolved. V gave up 7 bases and J gave up 0 bases, with 12 bases separating them. The CDR3 extends over 14 amino acids. Germline V CDR1 and CDR2: LNHDA, SQIVND (reference sequence). The CDR3 nucleotides are TGTGCCAGTAACCGAGGGTTTTTGAACACTGAAGCTTTCTTT. Protein sequence: CASNRGFLNTEAFF.

This rearrangement joins TRBV24-1 to TRBJ1-2, with 8 nucleotides matching TRBD1. Unmatched junction bases numbered 5, after V lost 4 bases and J lost 8 bases. From germline, CDR1 is KGHDR and CDR2 SFDVKD. This CDR3 has 13 amino acids. The CDR3 here is CATSDPNRGGYTF. CDR3 DNA sequence: TGTGCCACCAGTGACCCTAACAGGGGGGGCTACACCTTC.